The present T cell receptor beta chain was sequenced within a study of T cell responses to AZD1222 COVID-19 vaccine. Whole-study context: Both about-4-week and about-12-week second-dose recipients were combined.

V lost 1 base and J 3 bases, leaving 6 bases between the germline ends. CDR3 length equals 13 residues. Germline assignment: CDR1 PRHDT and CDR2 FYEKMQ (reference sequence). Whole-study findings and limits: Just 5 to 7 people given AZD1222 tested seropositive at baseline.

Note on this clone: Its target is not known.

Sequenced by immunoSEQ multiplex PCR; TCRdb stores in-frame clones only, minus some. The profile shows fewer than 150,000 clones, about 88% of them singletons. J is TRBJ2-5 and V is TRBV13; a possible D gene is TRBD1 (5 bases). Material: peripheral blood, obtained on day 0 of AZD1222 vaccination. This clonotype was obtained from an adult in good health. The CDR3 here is CASSLEGEETQYF. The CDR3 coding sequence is TGTGCCAGCAGCTTAGAAGGGGAAGAGACCCAGTACTTC.